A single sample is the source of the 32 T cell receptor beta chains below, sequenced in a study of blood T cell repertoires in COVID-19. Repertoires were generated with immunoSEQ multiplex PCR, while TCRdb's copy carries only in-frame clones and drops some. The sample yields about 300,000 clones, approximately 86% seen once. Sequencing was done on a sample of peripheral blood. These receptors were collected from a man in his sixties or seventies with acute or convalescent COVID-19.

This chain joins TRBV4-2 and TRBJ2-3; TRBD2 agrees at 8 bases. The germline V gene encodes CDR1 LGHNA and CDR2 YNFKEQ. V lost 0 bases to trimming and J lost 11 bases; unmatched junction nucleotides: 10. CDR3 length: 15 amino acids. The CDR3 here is CASSQERLAIARQYF. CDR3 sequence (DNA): TGTGCCAGCAGCCAAGAGAGACTAGCGATTGCTCGGCAGTATTTT.

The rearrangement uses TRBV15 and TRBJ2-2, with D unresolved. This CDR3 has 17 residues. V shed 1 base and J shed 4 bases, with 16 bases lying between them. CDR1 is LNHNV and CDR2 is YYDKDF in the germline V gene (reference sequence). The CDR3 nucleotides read TGTGCCACCAGCAGAGGAGGCTGGCAGAGTACCACCGGGGAGCTGTTTTTT. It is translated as CATSRGGWQSTTGELFF.

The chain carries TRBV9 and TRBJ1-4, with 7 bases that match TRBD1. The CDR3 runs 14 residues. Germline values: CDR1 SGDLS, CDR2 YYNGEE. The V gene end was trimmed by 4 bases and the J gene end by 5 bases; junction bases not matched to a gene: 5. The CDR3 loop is CASSPRTGNEKLFF. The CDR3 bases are TGTGCCAGCAGCCCCCGGACAGGAAATGAAAAACTGTTTTTT.

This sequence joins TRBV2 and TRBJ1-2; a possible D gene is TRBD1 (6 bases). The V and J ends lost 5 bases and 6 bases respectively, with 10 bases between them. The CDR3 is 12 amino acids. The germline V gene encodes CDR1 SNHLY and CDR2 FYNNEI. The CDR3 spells CASSNEGDGYTF. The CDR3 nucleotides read TGTGCCAGCAGTAACGAGGGGGATGGCTACACCTTC.

The CDR3 sequence: CASSQVKRLNITYNEQFF. DNA for the CDR3: TGTGCCAGCAGCCAAGTAAAAAGACTTAACATAACGTACAATGAGCAGTTCTTC. The chain has TRBV3-1 (or the pseudogene TRBV3-2) and TRBJ2-1; D gene uncertain. V was pared by 1 base and J by 4 bases, with 20 bases between. The germline V gene encodes CDR1 LGHDT and CDR2 YNNKEL (reference sequence). The CDR3 consists of 18 residues.

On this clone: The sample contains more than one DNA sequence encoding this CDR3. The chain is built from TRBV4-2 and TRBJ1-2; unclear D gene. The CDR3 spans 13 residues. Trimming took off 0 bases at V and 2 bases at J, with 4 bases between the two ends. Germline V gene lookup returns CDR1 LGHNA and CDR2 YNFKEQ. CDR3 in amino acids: CASSQDLNYGYTF. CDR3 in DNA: TGTGCCAGCAGCCAAGACCTGAACTATGGCTACACCTTC.

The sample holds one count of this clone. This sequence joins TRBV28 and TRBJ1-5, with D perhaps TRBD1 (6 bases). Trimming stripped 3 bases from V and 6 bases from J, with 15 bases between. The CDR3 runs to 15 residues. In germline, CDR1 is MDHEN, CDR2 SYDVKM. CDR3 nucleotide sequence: TGTGCCAGCAGTTTCCGAGGGGGATTAGGTCAGCCCCAGCATTTT. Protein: CASSFRGGLGQPQHF.

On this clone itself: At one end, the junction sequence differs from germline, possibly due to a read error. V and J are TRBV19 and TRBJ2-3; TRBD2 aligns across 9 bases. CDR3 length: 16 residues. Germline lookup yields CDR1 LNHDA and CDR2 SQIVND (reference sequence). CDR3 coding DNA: TGTGCCAGTAGTATACTCGGCGGGGGGGACACATATACGCAGTATTTT. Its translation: CASSILGGGDTYTQYF.

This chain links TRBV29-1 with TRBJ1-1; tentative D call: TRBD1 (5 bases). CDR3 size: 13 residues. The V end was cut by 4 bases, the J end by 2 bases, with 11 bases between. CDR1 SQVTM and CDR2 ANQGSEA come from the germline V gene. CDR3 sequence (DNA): TGCAGCGTTGGTGACAGACTTAACACTGAAGCTTTCTTT. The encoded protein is CSVGDRLNTEAFF. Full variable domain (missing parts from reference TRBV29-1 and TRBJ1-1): SAVISQKPSRDICQRGTSLTIQCQVDSQVTMMFWYRQQPGQSLTLIATANQGSEATYESGFVIDKFPISRPNLTFSTLTVSNMSPEDSSIYLCSVGDRLNTEAFFGQGTRLTVV.

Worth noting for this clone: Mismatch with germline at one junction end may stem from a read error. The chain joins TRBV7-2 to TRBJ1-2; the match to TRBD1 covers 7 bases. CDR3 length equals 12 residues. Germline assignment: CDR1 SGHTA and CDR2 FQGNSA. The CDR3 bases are TGTGCCAGCAGCATACAGGGGTATGACTACACCTTC. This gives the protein CASSIQGYDYTF.

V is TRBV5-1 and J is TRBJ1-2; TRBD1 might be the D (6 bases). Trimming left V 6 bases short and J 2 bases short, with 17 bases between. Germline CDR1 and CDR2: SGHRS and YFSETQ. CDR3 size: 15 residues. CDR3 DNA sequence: TGCGCCAGCACCCCGGGGGGGCGACAGAACTATGGCTACACCTTC. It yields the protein CASTPGGRQNYGYTF.

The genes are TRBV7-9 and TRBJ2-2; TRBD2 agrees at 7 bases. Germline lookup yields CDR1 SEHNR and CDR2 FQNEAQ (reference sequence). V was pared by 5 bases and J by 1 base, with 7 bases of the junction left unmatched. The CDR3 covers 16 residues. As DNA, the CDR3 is TGTGCCAGCAGCCCCTCCCTAGCGGAGAACACCGGGGAGCTGTTTTTT. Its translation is CASSPSLAENTGELFF.

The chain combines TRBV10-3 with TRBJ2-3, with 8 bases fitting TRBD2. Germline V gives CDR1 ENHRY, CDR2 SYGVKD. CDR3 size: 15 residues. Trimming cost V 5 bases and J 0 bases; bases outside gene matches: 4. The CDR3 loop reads CAISPGLVSTDTQYF. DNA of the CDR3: TGTGCCATCAGTCCGGGACTAGTGAGCACAGATACGCAGTATTTT.

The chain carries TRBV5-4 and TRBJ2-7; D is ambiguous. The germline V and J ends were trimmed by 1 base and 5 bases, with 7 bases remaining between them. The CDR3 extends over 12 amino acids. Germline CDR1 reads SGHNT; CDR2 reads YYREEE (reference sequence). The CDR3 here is CASSLPQNEQYF. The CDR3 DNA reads TGTGCCAGCAGCTTGCCCCAGAACGAGCAGTACTTC.

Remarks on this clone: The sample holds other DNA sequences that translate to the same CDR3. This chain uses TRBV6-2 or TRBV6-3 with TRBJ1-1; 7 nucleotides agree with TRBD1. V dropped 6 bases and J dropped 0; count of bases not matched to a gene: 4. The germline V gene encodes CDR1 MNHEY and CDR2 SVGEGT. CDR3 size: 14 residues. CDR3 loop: CASSSGQMNTEAFF. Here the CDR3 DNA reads TGTGCCAGCAGCTCGGGACAGATGAACACTGAAGCTTTCTTT.

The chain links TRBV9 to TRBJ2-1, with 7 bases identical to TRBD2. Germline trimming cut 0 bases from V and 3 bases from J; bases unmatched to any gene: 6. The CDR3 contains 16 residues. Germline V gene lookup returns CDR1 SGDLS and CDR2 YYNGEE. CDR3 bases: TGTGCCAGCAGCGTAGAAGCGGGGACTGACTACAATGAGCAGTTCTTC. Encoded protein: CASSVEAGTDYNEQFF.

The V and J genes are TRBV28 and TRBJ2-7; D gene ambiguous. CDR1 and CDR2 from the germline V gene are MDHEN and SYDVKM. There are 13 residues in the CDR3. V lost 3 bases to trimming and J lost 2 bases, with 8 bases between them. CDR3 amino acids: CASSFGFTYEQYF. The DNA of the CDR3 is TGTGCCAGCAGTTTTGGCTTTACCTACGAGCAGTACTTC.

The CDR3 spells CASSDLGGSYYNSPLHF. DNA of the CDR3: TGTGCCAGCAGCGACCTAGGGGGATCTTATTATAATTCACCCCTCCACTTT. J is TRBJ1-6 and V is TRBV2; possibly TRBD1 for D (6 bases). The V gene's germline CDR1 is SNHLY and CDR2 FYNNEI. CDR3 length: 17 residues. V lost 6 bases and J lost 4, with 19 bases in between.

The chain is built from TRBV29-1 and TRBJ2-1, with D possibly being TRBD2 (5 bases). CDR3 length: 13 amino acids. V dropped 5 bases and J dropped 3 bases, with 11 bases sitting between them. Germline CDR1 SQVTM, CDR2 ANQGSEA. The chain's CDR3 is CSVNGINYNEQFF. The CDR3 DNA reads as TGCAGCGTTAACGGGATTAACTACAATGAGCAGTTCTTC.

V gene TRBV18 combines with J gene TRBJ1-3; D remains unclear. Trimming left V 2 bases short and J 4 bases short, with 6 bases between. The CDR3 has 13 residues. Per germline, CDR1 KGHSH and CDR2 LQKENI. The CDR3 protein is CASSPTRGNTIYF. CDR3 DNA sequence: TGTGCCAGCTCACCAACGAGGGGAAACACCATATATTTT.

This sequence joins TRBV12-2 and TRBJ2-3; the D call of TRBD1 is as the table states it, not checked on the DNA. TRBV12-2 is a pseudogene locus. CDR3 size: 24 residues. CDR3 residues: CASRLARLGDRGLPLCKITDTQYF. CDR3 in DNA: TGTGCAAGTCGCTTAGCGAGGCTGGGCGACAGGGGACTACCCTTGTGCAAAATCACAGATACGCAGTATTTT.

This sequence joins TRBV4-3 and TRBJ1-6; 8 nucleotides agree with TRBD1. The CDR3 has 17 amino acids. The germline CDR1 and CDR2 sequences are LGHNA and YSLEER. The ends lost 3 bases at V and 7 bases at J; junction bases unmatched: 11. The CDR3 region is CASSQAKTGGGNSPLHF. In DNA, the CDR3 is TGCGCCAGCAGCCAGGCTAAAACAGGGGGGGGAAATTCACCCCTCCACTTT.

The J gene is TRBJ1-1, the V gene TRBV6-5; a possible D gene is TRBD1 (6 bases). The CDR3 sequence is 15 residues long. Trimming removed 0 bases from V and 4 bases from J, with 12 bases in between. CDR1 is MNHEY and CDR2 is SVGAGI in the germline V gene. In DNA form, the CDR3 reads TGTGCCAGCAGTTACTCGTACAGGGTGGCCACTGAAGCTTTCTTT. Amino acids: CASSYSYRVATEAFF.

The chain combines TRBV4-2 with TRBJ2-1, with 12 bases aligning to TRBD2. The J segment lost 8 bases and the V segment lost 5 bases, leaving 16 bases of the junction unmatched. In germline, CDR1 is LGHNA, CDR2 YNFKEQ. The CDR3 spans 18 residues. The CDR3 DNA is TGTGCCAGCAGCTCGCGACCGCGGCTAGCGGGGGGGTTCGATGAGCAGTTCTTC. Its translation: CASSSRPRLAGGFDEQFF.

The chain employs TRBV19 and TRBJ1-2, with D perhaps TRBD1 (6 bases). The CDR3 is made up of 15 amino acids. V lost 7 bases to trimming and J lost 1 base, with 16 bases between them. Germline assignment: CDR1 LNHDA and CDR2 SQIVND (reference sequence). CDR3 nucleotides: TGTGCCAGTACTCGAGACGGCAGGGGTAACTATGGCTACACCTTC. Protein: CASTRDGRGNYGYTF.

CDR3 amino acids: CASSFGQPTDTQYF. CDR3 in DNA: TGTGCCAGCAGCTTTGGGCAGCCCACAGATACGCAGTATTTT. V usage is TRBV5-4 and J usage is TRBJ2-3; D remains unclear. Trimming cost V 2 bases and J 2 bases, with 9 bases left between them. The germline gives CDR1 SGHNT, CDR2 YYREEE (reference sequence). The CDR3 covers 14 residues.

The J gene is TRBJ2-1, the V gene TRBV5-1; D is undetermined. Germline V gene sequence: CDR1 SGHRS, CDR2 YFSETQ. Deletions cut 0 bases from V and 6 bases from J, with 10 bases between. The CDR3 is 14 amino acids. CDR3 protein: CASSLGSSLNEQFF. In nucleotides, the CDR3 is TGCGCCAGCAGCTTGGGGAGTAGTCTCAATGAGCAGTTCTTC.

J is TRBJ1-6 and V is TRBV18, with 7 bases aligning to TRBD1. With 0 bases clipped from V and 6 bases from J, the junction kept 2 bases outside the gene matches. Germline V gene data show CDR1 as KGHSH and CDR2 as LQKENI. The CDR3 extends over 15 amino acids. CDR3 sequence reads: CASSPPGGFNSPLHF. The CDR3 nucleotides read TGTGCCAGCTCACCACCAGGGGGCTTTAATTCACCCCTCCACTTT.

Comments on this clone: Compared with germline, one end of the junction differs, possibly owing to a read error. CDR3 coding DNA: TGTGCCAGCAGCTCCAATAATTCACCCCTCCACTTT. It yields the protein CASSSNNSPLHF. The chain employs TRBV5-6 and TRBJ1-6; D gene unclear. Germline V gives CDR1 SGHDT, CDR2 YYEEEE. The length of the CDR3 is 12 residues.

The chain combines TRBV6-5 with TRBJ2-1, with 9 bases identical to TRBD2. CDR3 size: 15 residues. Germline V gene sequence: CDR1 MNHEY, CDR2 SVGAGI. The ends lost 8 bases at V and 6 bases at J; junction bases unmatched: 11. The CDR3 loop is CASGAGTSSANEQFF. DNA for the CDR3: TGTGCCAGCGGAGCCGGGACTAGCTCTGCCAATGAGCAGTTCTTC.

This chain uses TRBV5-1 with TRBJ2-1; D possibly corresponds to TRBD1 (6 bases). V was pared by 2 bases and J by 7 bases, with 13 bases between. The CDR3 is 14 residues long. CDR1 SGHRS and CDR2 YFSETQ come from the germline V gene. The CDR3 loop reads CASSLGQSVNEQFF. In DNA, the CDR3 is TGCGCCAGCAGCTTAGGACAGTCGGTAAATGAGCAGTTCTTC.

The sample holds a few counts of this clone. The CDR3 sequence is CASSQMVQGAYGYTF. In DNA, the CDR3 is TGTGCCAGCAGCCAAATGGTACAGGGGGCCTATGGCTACACCTTC. The rearrangement joins TRBV6-5 to TRBJ1-2, with 9 positions matching TRBD1. Germline V gene data show CDR1 as MNHEY and CDR2 as SVGAGI. Trimming cost V 6 bases and J 4 bases; bases outside gene matches: 9. The CDR3 has 15 residues.